These T cell receptor beta chains were read from a single sample in a study of graft-versus-host responses after intestinal transplantation. TCRdb's copy holds only in-frame clones and misses some; the assay was immunoSEQ multiplex PCR. The sample contains about 96,000 clones, 92% of which appear only once. No antigens are known for them. This specimen was unstimulated CD4+ T cells sorted from spleen or lymph node cells, taken before intestinal transplant. All receptors derive from a human donor who received an intestinal transplant. CDR3s include the opening cysteine and the closing phenylalanine or tryptophan. Each record gives: CDR3 protein, CDR3 DNA, V gene, D gene, clone size, J gene, CDR3 length. The D gene is left open where the match is weak. Clone size appears in some rows only: once, few, many, or a class for an expanded clone.

CDR3 protein: CASSSGTVNEETQYF; CDR3 DNA: TGTGCCAGTAGCTCCGGGACAGTAAACGAAGAGACCCAGTACTTC; V gene: TRBV19; D gene: TRBD1; clone size: -; J gene: TRBJ2-5; CDR3 length: 15
CDR3 protein: CASSWGTSPETQYF; CDR3 DNA: TGTGCCAGCAGCTGGGGGACTAGCCCCGAGACCCAGTACTTC; V gene: TRBV11-2; D gene: TRBD2; clone size: -; J gene: TRBJ2-5; CDR3 length: 14
CDR3 protein: CASSISRNYEQYF; CDR3 DNA: TGCGCCAGCAGCATTTCCAGGAACTACGAGCAGTACTTC; V gene: TRBV5-1; D gene: -; clone size: -; J gene: TRBJ2-7; CDR3 length: 13
CDR3 protein: CASSQDDRVNYGYTF; CDR3 DNA: TGTGCCAGCAGCCAAGACGACAGGGTTAACTATGGCTACACCTTC; V gene: TRBV4-2; D gene: TRBD1; clone size: -; J gene: TRBJ1-2; CDR3 length: 15
CDR3 protein: CASIEGLAAIYEQYF; CDR3 DNA: TGTGCCAGCATAGAGGGACTAGCGGCGATCTACGAGCAGTACTTC; V gene: TRBV6-1; D gene: TRBD2; clone size: -; J gene: TRBJ2-7; CDR3 length: 15
CDR3 protein: CASWAHFSYEQYF; CDR3 DNA: TGTGCCAGCTGGGCCCACTTTTCCTACGAGCAGTACTTC; V gene: TRBV28; D gene: -; clone size: -; J gene: TRBJ2-7; CDR3 length: 13
CDR3 protein: CSVGGRMNTEAFF; CDR3 DNA: TGCAGCGTTGGAGGGCGGATGAACACTGAAGCTTTCTTT; V gene: TRBV29-1; D gene: -; clone size: -; J gene: TRBJ1-1; CDR3 length: 13
CDR3 protein: CASKWSGSLGGELFF; CDR3 DNA: TGTGCCAGCAAATGGAGCGGGAGTCTCGGAGGGGAGCTGTTTTTT; V gene: TRBV6-1; D gene: TRBD2; clone size: -; J gene: TRBJ2-2; CDR3 length: 15
CDR3 protein: CASSQVREAQETQYF; CDR3 DNA: TGTGCCAGCAGCCAAGTACGGGAGGCCCAAGAGACCCAGTACTTC; V gene: TRBV4-2; D gene: TRBD2; clone size: -; J gene: TRBJ2-5; CDR3 length: 15
CDR3 protein: CASSLAPREGLTDTQYF; CDR3 DNA: TGCGCCAGCAGCTTGGCACCGCGGGAGGGCCTTACAGATACGCAGTATTTT; V gene: TRBV5-1; D gene: TRBD2; clone size: -; J gene: TRBJ2-3; CDR3 length: 17
CDR3 protein: CASSSAQGPNEKLFF; CDR3 DNA: TGTGCCAGTAGTAGCGCACAGGGCCCTAATGAAAAACTGTTTTTT; V gene: TRBV19; D gene: -; clone size: -; J gene: TRBJ1-4; CDR3 length: 15
CDR3 protein: CASSPLSGTTNEKLFF; CDR3 DNA: TGTGCCAGCTCACCTTTATCGGGTACAACTAATGAAAAACTGTTTTTT; V gene: TRBV18; D gene: -; clone size: -; J gene: TRBJ1-4; CDR3 length: 16
CDR3 protein: CASSLGPGGQETQYF; CDR3 DNA: TGTGCCAGCAGCTTGGGGCCAGGGGGACAAGAGACCCAGTACTTC; V gene: TRBV5-5; D gene: TRBD1; clone size: -; J gene: TRBJ2-5; CDR3 length: 15
CDR3 protein: CSVAGGPSTDTQYF; CDR3 DNA: TGCAGCGTTGCAGGGGGTCCCTCCACAGATACGCAGTATTTT; V gene: TRBV29-1; D gene: TRBD1; clone size: -; J gene: TRBJ2-3; CDR3 length: 14
CDR3 protein: CASSYSRGLRGYTF; CDR3 DNA: TGTGCCAGCAGTTACTCCAGGGGTTTGCGGGGCTACACCTTC; V gene: TRBV6-5; D gene: -; clone size: -; J gene: TRBJ1-2; CDR3 length: 14
CDR3 protein: CAWTWGAPNEKLFF; CDR3 DNA: TGTGCCTGGACCTGGGGAGCCCCTAATGAAAAACTGTTTTTT; V gene: TRBV30; D gene: -; clone size: -; J gene: TRBJ1-4; CDR3 length: 14
CDR3 protein: CASAIGGSGTEAFF; CDR3 DNA: TGTGCCAGCGCCATCGGGGGGAGTGGCACTGAAGCTTTCTTT; V gene: TRBV11-2; D gene: -; clone size: -; J gene: TRBJ1-1; CDR3 length: 14
CDR3 protein: CASSDLGGSSGETQYF; CDR3 DNA: TGTGCCAGCAGTGATCTGGGCGGGAGCTCTGGAGAGACCCAGTACTTC; V gene: TRBV2; D gene: TRBD2; clone size: few; J gene: TRBJ2-5; CDR3 length: 16
CDR3 protein: CASSLGQGVGSPLHF; CDR3 DNA: TGTGCCAGCAGCTTAGGACAGGGGGTCGGTTCACCCCTCCACTTT; V gene: TRBV7-9; D gene: TRBD1; clone size: -; J gene: TRBJ1-6; CDR3 length: 15
CDR3 protein: CAWSPGGGNTEAFF; CDR3 DNA: TGTGCCTGGAGCCCAGGGGGCGGGAACACTGAAGCTTTCTTT; V gene: TRBV30; D gene: TRBD1; clone size: -; J gene: TRBJ1-1; CDR3 length: 14
CDR3 protein: CATLSGRDIYGYTF; CDR3 DNA: TGTGCCACACTTAGCGGGCGGGACATCTATGGCTACACCTTC; V gene: TRBV2; D gene: -; clone size: -; J gene: TRBJ1-2; CDR3 length: 14
CDR3 protein: CASSENGVGNTIYF; CDR3 DNA: TGTGCCAGCAGTGAAAACGGGGTCGGAAACACCATATATTTT; V gene: TRBV6-1; D gene: -; clone size: few; J gene: TRBJ1-3; CDR3 length: 14
CDR3 protein: CASGLPQGGWTGELFF; CDR3 DNA: TGTGCTAGTGGTCTTCCACAGGGAGGGTGGACCGGGGAGCTGTTTTTT; V gene: TRBV12-5; D gene: -; clone size: -; J gene: TRBJ2-2; CDR3 length: 16
CDR3 protein: CASSEIVTVGGSYEQYF; CDR3 DNA: TGCGCCAGCAGCGAGATCGTAACGGTGGGAGGCTCCTACGAGCAGTACTTC; V gene: TRBV5-1; D gene: -; clone size: -; J gene: TRBJ2-7; CDR3 length: 17
CDR3 protein: CASSSIYGYTF; CDR3 DNA: TGTGCCAGCAGCTCAATCTATGGCTACACCTTC; V gene: TRBV7-9; D gene: -; clone size: once; J gene: TRBJ1-2; CDR3 length: 11
CDR3 protein: CASSPGTMDTEAFF; CDR3 DNA: TGTGCCAGCAGCCCCGGTACGATGGACACTGAAGCTTTCTTT; V gene: TRBV6-1; D gene: -; clone size: -; J gene: TRBJ1-1; CDR3 length: 14
CDR3 protein: CASSETSVNTGELFF; CDR3 DNA: TGTGCCAGCAGCGAGACTAGCGTTAACACCGGGGAGCTGTTTTTT; V gene: TRBV7-7; D gene: TRBD2; clone size: -; J gene: TRBJ2-2; CDR3 length: 15
CDR3 protein: CAISGRSADTQYF; CDR3 DNA: TGTGCCATCAGTGGGCGGTCGGCAGATACGCAGTATTTT; V gene: TRBV10-3; D gene: -; clone size: -; J gene: TRBJ2-3; CDR3 length: 13
CDR3 protein: CASSLGTAEKLFF; CDR3 DNA: TGCGCCAGCAGCTTGGGTACAGCCGAAAAACTGTTTTTT; V gene: TRBV5-1; D gene: -; clone size: few; J gene: TRBJ1-4; CDR3 length: 13
CDR3 protein: CASSPTGTVYTEAFF; CDR3 DNA: TGTGCCAGCAGCCCGACCGGGACAGTGTACACTGAAGCTTTCTTT; V gene: TRBV7-2; D gene: TRBD1; clone size: once; J gene: TRBJ1-1; CDR3 length: 15
CDR3 protein: CASSSGTGYEQYF; CDR3 DNA: TGTGCCAGCAGTTCCGGGACAGGCTACGAGCAGTACTTC; V gene: TRBV6-1; D gene: TRBD1; clone size: -; J gene: TRBJ2-7; CDR3 length: 13
CDR3 protein: CASSVGVAYYNEQFF; CDR3 DNA: TGTGCCAGCAGCGTAGGGGTAGCCTACTACAATGAGCAGTTCTTC; V gene: TRBV9; D gene: -; clone size: once; J gene: TRBJ2-1; CDR3 length: 15
CDR3 protein: CASSPDRGQYNEQFF; CDR3 DNA: TGTGCCAGCAGCCCCGACAGGGGGCAGTACAATGAGCAGTTCTTC; V gene: TRBV7-8; D gene: TRBD1; clone size: -; J gene: TRBJ2-1; CDR3 length: 15
CDR3 protein: CASRATSGGPYF; CDR3 DNA: TGTGCCAGCAGGGCTACTAGCGGGGGACCGTACTTC; V gene: TRBV2; D gene: TRBD2; clone size: once; J gene: TRBJ2-7; CDR3 length: 12
CDR3 protein: CSVVSHLYEQYF; CDR3 DNA: TGCAGCGTTGTATCACACCTCTACGAGCAGTACTTC; V gene: TRBV29-1; D gene: -; clone size: -; J gene: TRBJ2-7; CDR3 length: 12
CDR3 protein: CATSRADRANYGYTF; CDR3 DNA: TGTGCCACCAGCAGGGCGGACAGGGCTAACTATGGCTACACCTTC; V gene: TRBV15; D gene: TRBD1; clone size: -; J gene: TRBJ1-2; CDR3 length: 15
CDR3 protein: CASSLVTGGLRTEAFF; CDR3 DNA: TGCGCCAGCAGCTTGGTTACAGGGGGATTGCGGACTGAAGCTTTCTTT; V gene: TRBV5-1; D gene: TRBD1; clone size: -; J gene: TRBJ1-1; CDR3 length: 16
CDR3 protein: CASSLGGPEDTQYF; CDR3 DNA: TGTGCCAGCAGCTTGGGGGGGCCCGAGGATACGCAGTATTTT; V gene: TRBV5-6; D gene: -; clone size: -; J gene: TRBJ2-3; CDR3 length: 14
CDR3 protein: CSVRTGEETQYF; CDR3 DNA: TGCAGCGTTCGCACGGGGGAAGAGACCCAGTACTTC; V gene: TRBV29-1; D gene: -; clone size: -; J gene: TRBJ2-5; CDR3 length: 12
CDR3 protein: CASSLQTGTNYNEQFF; CDR3 DNA: TGCGCCAGCAGCCTGCAGACAGGGACAAACTACAATGAGCAGTTCTTC; V gene: TRBV4-1; D gene: TRBD1; clone size: -; J gene: TRBJ2-1; CDR3 length: 16
CDR3 protein: CASSEAQGRDYSPLHF; CDR3 DNA: TGTGCCAGCAGTGAAGCACAGGGCAGGGATTATTCACCCCTCCACTTT; V gene: TRBV6-1; D gene: -; clone size: -; J gene: TRBJ1-6; CDR3 length: 16
CDR3 protein: CASSLLSQGGGYTF; CDR3 DNA: TGTGCCAGCAGCTTGCTCTCGCAGGGAGGAGGCTACACCTTC; V gene: TRBV7-9; D gene: -; clone size: -; J gene: TRBJ1-2; CDR3 length: 14
CDR3 protein: CASSLTYSGQGAQNTEAFF; CDR3 DNA: TGTGCCAGCAGTCTGACCTATTCGGGACAGGGGGCTCAGAACACTGAAGCTTTCTTT; V gene: TRBV27; D gene: TRBD1; clone size: -; J gene: TRBJ1-1; CDR3 length: 19
CDR3 protein: CAWSGVRTASSGANVLTF; CDR3 DNA: TGTGCCTGGAGTGGGGTCAGGACAGCAAGTTCTGGGGCCAACGTCCTGACTTTC; V gene: TRBV30; D gene: -; clone size: -; J gene: TRBJ2-6; CDR3 length: 18
CDR3 protein: CASSFTAGTREKLFF; CDR3 DNA: TGTGCCAGCAGCTTTACGGCAGGGACTCGTGAAAAACTGTTTTTT; V gene: TRBV6-5; D gene: -; clone size: once; J gene: TRBJ1-4; CDR3 length: 15
CDR3 protein: CAWSASRSYTF; CDR3 DNA: TGTGCCTGGAGTGCTTCCAGGAGCTACACCTTC; V gene: TRBV30; D gene: -; clone size: -; J gene: TRBJ1-2; CDR3 length: 11
CDR3 protein: CASSYYGTLNTEAFF; CDR3 DNA: TGTGCCAGCAGTTACTATGGGACATTGAACACTGAAGCTTTCTTT; V gene: TRBV6-5; D gene: -; clone size: -; J gene: TRBJ1-1; CDR3 length: 15
CDR3 protein: CASSRKVRAPMANQPQHF; CDR3 DNA: TGTGCCAGCAGCCGTAAAGTCAGGGCTCCAATGGCCAATCAGCCCCAGCATTTT; V gene: TRBV7-2; D gene: -; clone size: -; J gene: TRBJ1-5; CDR3 length: 18
CDR3 protein: CASSSGRTGGGEQYF; CDR3 DNA: TGTGCCAGCAGTTCCGGGAGGACAGGGGGGGGCGAGCAGTACTTC; V gene: TRBV6-5; D gene: TRBD1; clone size: -; J gene: TRBJ2-7; CDR3 length: 15
CDR3 protein: CASSLETGGSYNEQFF; CDR3 DNA: TGTGCCAGCAGCTTGGAAACAGGGGGCTCCTACAATGAGCAGTTCTTC; V gene: TRBV5-4; D gene: TRBD1; clone size: -; J gene: TRBJ2-1; CDR3 length: 16